A single sample gave rise to the 4 T cell receptor beta chains below, sequenced in a study of shared clonotypes between healthy human individuals. Sequencing was performed with immunoSEQ multiplex PCR; in TCRdb, only in-frame clones are kept and a portion is missing. The table lists 1,400,000 or so clones, 98% of them singletons. The source material was naive CD4+ T cells sorted from blood. This sample's subset: CD45RA+ positively selected. These TCRs come from a man aged 30 to 39 in good health.

This clone was detected only once. V is TRBV25-1 and J is TRBJ2-7; 8 nucleotides match TRBD2. After removal of 7 bases from V and 4 bases from J, the junction contained 6 bases not matched to a gene. This CDR3 has 13 amino acids. Germline V CDR1 and CDR2: MGHDK, SYGVNS. In nucleotides, the CDR3 is TGTGCCAGCACCGGGACTAGTTTTTACGAGCAGTACTTC. It encodes CASTGTSFYEQYF.

The V call is TRBV7-9, the J call TRBJ1-2, with 7 bases identical to TRBD1. The CDR3 runs 12 residues. Looked up from germline, CDR1 is SEHNR and CDR2 is FQNEAQ (reference sequence). The CDR3 loop reads CAQDRLLYGYTF. CDR3 in DNA: TGTGCACAGGACAGGCTACTCTATGGCTACACCTTC.

This clone has only one observation. The CDR3 region is CASRRTSGRAHTGELFF. CDR3 nucleotide sequence: TGTGCCAGCAGGAGGACTAGCGGGAGGGCCCACACCGGGGAGCTGTTTTTT. V is TRBV2 and J is TRBJ2-2, with 15 bases aligning to TRBD2. Germline V gives CDR1 SNHLY, CDR2 FYNNEI. The CDR3 loop spans 17 amino acids. The trim removed 6 bases at V and 3 bases at J, leaving 5 bases unmatched.

The chain joins TRBV6-6 to TRBJ2-1, with 7 bases fitting TRBD1. After removal of 8 bases from V and 8 bases from J, the junction contained 12 bases not matched to a gene. CDR3 size: 14 residues. Germline CDR1 MNHNY, CDR2 SVGAGI (reference sequence). The chain's CDR3 is CASVRDRVLDEQFF. The CDR3 nucleotides read TGTGCCAGCGTACGAGACAGGGTATTGGATGAGCAGTTCTTC.